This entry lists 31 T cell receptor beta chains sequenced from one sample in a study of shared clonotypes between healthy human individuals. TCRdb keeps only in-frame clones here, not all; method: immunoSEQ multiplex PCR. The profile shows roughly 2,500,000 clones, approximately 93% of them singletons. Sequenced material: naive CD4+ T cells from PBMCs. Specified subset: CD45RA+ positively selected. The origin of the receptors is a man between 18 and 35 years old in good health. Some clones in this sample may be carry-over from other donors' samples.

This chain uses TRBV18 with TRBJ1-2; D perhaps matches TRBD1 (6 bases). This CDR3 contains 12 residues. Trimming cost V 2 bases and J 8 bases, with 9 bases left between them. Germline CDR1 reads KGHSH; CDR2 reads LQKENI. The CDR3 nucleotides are TGTGCCAGCTCACCAGGGGGGCTGGGCTACACCTTC. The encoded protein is CASSPGGLGYTF.

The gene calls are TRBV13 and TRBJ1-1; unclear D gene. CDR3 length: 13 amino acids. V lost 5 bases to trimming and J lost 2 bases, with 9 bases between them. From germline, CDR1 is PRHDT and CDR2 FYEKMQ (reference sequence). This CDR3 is CASSLRLNTEAFF. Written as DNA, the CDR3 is TGTGCCAGCAGCCTTCGACTCAACACTGAAGCTTTCTTT.

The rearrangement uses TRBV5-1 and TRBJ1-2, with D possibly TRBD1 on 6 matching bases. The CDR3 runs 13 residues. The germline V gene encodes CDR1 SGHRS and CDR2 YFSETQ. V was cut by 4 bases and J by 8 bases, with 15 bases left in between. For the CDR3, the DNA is TGCGCCAGCAGCAAAGACAGGACTAAAGGCTACACCTTC. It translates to CASSKDRTKGYTF.

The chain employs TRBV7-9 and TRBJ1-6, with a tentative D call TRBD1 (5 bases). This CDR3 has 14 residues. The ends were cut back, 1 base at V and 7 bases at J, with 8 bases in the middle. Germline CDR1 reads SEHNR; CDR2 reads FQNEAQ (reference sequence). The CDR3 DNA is TGTGCCAGCAGCTTAGAGGGGACCAATTCACCCCTCCACTTT. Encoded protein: CASSLEGTNSPLHF.

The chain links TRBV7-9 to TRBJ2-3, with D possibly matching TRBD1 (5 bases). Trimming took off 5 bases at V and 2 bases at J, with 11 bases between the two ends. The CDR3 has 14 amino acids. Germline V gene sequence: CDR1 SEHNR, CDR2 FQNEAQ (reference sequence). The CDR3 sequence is CASSLTEYTDTQYF. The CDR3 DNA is TGTGCCAGCAGCCTGACAGAATACACAGATACGCAGTATTTT.

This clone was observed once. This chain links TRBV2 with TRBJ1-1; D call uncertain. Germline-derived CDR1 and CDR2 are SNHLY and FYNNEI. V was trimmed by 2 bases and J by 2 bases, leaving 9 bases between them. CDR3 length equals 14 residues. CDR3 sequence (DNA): TGTGCCAGCAGTGAATGGGGAGTCAACACTGAAGCTTTCTTT. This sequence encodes CASSEWGVNTEAFF. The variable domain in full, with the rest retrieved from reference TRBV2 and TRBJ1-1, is EPEVTQTPSHQVTQMGQEVILRCVPISNHLYFYWYRQILGQKVEFLVSFYNNEISEKSEIFDDQFSVERPDGSNFTLKIRSTKLEDSAMYFCASSEWGVNTEAFFGQGTRLTVV.

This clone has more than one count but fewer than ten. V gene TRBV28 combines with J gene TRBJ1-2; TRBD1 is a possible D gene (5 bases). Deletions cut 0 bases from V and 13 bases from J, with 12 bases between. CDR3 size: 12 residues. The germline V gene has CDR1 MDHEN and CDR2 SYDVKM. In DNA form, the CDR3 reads TGTGCCAGCAGTTTATGGGGGCCAGAGACCACCTTC. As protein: CASSLWGPETTF.

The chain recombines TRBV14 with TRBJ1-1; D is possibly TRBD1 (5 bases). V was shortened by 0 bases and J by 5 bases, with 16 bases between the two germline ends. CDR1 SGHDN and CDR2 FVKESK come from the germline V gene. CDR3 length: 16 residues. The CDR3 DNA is TGTGCCAGCAGCCAAGATGGGAGGGGCGGGGGTACTGAAGCTTTCTTT. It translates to CASSQDGRGGGTEAFF.

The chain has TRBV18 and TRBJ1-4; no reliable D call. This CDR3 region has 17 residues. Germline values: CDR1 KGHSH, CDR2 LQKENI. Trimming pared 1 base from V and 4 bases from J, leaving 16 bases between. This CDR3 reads CASSPRRVHSFNEKLFF. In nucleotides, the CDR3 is TGTGCCAGCTCACCACGGAGGGTCCACAGCTTTAATGAAAAACTGTTTTTT.

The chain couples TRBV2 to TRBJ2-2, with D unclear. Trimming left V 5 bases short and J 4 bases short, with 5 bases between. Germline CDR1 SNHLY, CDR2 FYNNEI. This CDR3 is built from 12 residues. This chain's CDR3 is CASSWATGELFF. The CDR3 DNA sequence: TGTGCCAGCAGTTGGGCCACCGGGGAGCTGTTTTTT. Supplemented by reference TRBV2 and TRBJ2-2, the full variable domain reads EPEVTQTPSHQVTQMGQEVILRCVPISNHLYFYWYRQILGQKVEFLVSFYNNEISEKSEIFDDQFSVERPDGSNFTLKIRSTKLEDSAMYFCASSWATGELFFGEGSRLTVL.

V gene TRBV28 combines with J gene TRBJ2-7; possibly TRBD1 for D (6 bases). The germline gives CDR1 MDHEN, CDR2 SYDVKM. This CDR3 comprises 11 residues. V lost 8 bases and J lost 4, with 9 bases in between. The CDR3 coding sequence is TGTGCCAGCCAAAGGGGGTACGAGCAGTACTTC. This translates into CASQRGYEQYF.

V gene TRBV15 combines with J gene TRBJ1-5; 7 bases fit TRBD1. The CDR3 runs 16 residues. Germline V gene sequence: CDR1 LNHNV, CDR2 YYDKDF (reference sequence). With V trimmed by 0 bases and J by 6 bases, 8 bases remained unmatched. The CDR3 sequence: CATSRDRPGGAQPQHF. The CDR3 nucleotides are TGTGCCACCAGCAGAGATAGGCCAGGGGGTGCTCAGCCCCAGCATTTT.

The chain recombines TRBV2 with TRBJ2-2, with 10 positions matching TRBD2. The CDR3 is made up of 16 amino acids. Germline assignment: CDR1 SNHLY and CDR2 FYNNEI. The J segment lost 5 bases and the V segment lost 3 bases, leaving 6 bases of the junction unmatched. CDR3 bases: TGTGCCAGCAGTGATAGGGCTAGCGGGAGTACCGGGGAGCTGTTTTTT. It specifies CASSDRASGSTGELFF.

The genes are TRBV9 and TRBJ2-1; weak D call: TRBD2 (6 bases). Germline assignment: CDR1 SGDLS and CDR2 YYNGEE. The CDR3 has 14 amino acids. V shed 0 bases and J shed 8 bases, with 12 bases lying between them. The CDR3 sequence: CASSVAGREDEQFF. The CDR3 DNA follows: TGTGCCAGCAGCGTAGCTGGGCGGGAAGATGAGCAGTTCTTC.

The CDR3 sequence: CASRLEGAANYGYTF. DNA of the CDR3: TGTGCCAGCAGACTCGAAGGGGCTGCTAACTATGGCTACACCTTC. The chain uses TRBV28 and TRBJ1-2, with TRBD1 as a possible D gene (5 bases). The CDR3 is 15 amino acids. The germline gives CDR1 MDHEN, CDR2 SYDVKM. V lost 6 bases and J 0 bases, leaving 14 bases between the germline ends.

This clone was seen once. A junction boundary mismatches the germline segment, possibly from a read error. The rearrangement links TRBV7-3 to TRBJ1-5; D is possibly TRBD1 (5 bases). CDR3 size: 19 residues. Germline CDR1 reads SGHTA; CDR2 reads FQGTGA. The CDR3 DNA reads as TGTGCCAGCAGCCCACGTAGGATGGTCCAGGGCCTTAGCCATCAGCCCCAGCATTTT. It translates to CASSPRRMVQGLSHQPQHF. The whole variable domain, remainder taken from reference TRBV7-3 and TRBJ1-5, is GAGVSQTPSNKVTEKGKYVELRCDPISGHTALYWYRQSLGQGPEFLIYFQGTGAADDSGLPNDRFFAVRPEGSVSTLKIQRTERGDSAVYLCASSPRRMVQGLSHQPQHFGDGTRLSIL.

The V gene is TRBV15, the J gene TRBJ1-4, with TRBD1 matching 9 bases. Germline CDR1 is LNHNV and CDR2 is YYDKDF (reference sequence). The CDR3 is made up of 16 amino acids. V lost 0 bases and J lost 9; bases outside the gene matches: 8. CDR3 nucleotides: TGTGCCACCAGCAGAGATCAACGGACAGGGGAAAAAAAACTGTTTTTT. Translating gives CATSRDQRTGEKKLFF.

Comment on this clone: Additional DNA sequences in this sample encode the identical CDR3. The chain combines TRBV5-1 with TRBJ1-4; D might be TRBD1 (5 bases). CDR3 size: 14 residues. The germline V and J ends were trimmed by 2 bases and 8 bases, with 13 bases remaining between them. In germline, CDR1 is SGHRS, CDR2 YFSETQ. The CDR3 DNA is TGCGCCAGCAGCTTAGGAGGGGCGGGGGAAAAACTGTTTTTT. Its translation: CASSLGGAGEKLFF.

CDR3 sequence: CASILSGLSNEKLFF. The CDR3 DNA sequence: TGTGCCAGCATCCTGTCGGGGTTATCTAATGAAAAACTGTTTTTT. V gene TRBV2 combines with J gene TRBJ1-4; no reliable D call. The V gene's germline CDR1 is SNHLY and CDR2 FYNNEI. The CDR3 is 15 residues long. With 7 bases removed from V and 3 bases from J, the gap between germline ends came to 15 bases.

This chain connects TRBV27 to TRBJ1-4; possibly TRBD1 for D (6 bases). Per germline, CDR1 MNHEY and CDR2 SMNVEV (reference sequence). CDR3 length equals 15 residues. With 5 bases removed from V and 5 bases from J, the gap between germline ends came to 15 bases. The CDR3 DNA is TGTGCCAGCAGTCCCCAGGGGAAGGGGAATGAAAAACTGTTTTTT. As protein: CASSPQGKGNEKLFF.

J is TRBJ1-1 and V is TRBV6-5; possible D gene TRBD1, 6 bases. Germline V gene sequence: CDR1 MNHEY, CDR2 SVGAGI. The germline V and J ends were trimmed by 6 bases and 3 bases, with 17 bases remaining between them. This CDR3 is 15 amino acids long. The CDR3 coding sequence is TGTGCCAGCAGCAGGGATGGGGGGCCTGACACTGAAGCTTTCTTT. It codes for CASSRDGGPDTEAFF.

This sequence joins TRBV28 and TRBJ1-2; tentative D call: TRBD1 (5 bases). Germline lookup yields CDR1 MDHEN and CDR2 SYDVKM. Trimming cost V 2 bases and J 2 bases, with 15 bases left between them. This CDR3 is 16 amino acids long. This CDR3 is CASSLPVGGGNYGYTF. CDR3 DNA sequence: TGTGCCAGCAGTTTACCTGTCGGGGGAGGGAACTATGGCTACACCTTC.

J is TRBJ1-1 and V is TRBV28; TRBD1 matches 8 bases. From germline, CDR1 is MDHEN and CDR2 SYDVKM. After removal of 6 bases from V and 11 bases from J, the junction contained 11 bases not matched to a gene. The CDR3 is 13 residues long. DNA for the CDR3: TGTGCCAGCAGACTACAGGGGGGGGTAGTGGCTTTCTTT. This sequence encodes CASRLQGGVVAFF. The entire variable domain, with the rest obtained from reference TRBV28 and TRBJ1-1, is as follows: DVKVTQSSRYLVKRTGEKVFLECVQDMDHENMFWYRQDPGLGLRLIYFSYDVKMKEKGDIPEGYSVSREKKERFSLILESASTNQTSMYLCASRLQGGVVAFFGQGTRLTVV.

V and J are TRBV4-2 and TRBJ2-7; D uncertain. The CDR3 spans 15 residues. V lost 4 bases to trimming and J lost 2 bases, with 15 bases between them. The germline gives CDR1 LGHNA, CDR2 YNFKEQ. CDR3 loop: CASSPSAVTTYEQYF. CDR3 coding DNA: TGTGCCAGCAGCCCCTCAGCAGTGACAACCTACGAGCAGTACTTC.

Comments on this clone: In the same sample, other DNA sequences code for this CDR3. CDR3 sequence reads: CASSLGGGITDTQYF. CDR3 coding DNA: TGCGCCAGCAGCTTGGGTGGGGGAATCACAGATACGCAGTATTTT. V gene TRBV5-1 combines with J gene TRBJ2-3; D may match TRBD1 or TRBD2 (5 bases each). Germline values: CDR1 SGHRS, CDR2 YFSETQ. Deletions cut 0 bases from V and 2 bases from J, with 10 bases between. The CDR3 has 15 residues.

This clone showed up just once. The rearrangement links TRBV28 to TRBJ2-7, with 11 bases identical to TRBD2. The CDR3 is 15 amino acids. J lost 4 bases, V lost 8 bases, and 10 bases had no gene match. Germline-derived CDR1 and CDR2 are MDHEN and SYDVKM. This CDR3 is CASQLTSGSAYEQYF. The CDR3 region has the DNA TGTGCCAGCCAGTTAACTAGCGGGAGTGCGTACGAGCAGTACTTC.

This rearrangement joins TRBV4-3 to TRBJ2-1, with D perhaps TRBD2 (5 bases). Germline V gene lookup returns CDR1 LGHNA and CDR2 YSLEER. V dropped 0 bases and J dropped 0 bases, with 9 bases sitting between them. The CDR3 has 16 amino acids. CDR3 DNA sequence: TGCGCCAGCAGCCAAGACGAGCGGAGCTCCTACAATGAGCAGTTCTTC. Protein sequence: CASSQDERSSYNEQFF.

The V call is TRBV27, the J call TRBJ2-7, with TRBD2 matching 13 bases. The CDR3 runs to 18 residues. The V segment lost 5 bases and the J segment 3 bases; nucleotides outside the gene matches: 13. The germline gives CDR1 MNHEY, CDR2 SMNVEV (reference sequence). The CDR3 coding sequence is TGTGCCAGCAGTCCCCCGACTAGCGGGAGGTCAACAGGCTACGAGCAGTACTTC. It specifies CASSPPTSGRSTGYEQYF.

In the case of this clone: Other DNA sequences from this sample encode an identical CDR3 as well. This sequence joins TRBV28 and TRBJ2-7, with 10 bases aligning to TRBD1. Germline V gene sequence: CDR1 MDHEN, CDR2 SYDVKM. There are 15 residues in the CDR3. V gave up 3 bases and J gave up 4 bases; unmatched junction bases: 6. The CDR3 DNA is TGTGCCAGCAGTTTGGCGGGACAGGGGTCGTACGAGCAGTACTTC. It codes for CASSLAGQGSYEQYF.

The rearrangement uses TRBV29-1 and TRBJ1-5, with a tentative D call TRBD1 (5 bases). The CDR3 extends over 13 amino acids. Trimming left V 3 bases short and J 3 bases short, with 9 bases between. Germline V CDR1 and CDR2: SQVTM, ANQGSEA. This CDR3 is CSVDAGPNQPQHF. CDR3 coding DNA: TGCAGCGTTGATGCAGGGCCCAATCAGCCCCAGCATTTT.

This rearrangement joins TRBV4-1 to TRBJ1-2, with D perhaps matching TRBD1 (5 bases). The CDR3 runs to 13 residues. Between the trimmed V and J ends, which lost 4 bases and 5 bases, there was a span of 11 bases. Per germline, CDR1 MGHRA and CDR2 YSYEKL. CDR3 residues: CASSREDTYGYTF. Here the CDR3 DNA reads TGCGCCAGCAGCCGAGAGGACACATATGGCTACACCTTC.